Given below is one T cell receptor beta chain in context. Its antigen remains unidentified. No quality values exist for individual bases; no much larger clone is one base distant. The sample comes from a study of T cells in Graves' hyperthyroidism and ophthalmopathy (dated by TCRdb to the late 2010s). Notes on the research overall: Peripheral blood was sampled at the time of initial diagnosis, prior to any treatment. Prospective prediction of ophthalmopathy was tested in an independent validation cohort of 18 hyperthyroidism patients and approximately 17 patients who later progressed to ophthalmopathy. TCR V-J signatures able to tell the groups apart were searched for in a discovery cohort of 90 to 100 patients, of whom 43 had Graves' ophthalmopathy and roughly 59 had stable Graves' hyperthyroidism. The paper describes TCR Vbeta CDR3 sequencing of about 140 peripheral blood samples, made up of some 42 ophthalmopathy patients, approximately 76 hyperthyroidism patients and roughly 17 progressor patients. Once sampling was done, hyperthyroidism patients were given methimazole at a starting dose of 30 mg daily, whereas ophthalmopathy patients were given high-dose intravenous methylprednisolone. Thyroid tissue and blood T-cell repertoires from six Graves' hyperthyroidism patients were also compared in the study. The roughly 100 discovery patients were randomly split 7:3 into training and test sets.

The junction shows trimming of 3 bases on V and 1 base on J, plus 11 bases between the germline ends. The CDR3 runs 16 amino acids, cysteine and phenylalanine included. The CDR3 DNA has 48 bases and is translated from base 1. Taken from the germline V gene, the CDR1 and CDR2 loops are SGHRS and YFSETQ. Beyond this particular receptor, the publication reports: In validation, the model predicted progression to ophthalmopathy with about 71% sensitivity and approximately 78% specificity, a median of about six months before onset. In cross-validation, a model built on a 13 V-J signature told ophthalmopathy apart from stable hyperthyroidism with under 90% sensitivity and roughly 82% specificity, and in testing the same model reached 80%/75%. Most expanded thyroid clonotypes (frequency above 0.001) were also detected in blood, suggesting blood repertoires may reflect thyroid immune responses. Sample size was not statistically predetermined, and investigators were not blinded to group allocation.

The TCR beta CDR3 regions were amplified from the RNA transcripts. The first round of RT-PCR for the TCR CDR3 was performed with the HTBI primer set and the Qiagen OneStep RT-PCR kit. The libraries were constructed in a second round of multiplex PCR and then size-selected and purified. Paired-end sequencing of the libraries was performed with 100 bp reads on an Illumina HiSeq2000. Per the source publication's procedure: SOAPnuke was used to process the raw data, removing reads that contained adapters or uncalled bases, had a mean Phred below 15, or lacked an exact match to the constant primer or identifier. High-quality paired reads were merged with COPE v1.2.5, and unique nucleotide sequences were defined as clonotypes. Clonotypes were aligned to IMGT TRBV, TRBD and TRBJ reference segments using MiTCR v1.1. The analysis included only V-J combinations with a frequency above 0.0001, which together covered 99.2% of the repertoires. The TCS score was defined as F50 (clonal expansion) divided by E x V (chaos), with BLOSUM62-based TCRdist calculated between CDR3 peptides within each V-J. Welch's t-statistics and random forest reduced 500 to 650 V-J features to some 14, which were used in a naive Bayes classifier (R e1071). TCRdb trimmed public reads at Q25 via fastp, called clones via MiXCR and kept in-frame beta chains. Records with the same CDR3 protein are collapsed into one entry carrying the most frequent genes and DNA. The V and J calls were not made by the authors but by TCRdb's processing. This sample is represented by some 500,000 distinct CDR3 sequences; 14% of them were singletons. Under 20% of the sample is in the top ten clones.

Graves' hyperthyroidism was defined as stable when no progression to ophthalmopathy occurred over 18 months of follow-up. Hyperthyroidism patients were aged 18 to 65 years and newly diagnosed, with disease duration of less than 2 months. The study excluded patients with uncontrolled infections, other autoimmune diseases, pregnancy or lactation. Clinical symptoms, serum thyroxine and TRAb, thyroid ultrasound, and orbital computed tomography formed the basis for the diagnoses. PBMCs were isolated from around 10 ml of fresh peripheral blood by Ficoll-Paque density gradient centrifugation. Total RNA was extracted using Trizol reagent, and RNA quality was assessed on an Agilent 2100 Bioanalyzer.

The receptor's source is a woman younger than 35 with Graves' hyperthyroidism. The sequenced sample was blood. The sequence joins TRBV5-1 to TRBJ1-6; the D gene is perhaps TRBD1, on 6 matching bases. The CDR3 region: CASSSDRRSYNSPLHF. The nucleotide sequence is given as TGCGCCAGCAGCTCAGACAGGCGGTCCTATAATTCACCCCTCCACTTT. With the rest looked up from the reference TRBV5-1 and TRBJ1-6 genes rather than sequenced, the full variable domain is KAGVTQTPRYLIKTRGQQVTLSCSPISGHRSVSWYQQTPGQGLQFLFEYFSETQRNKGNFPGRFSGRQFSNSRSEMNVSTLELGDSALYLCASSSDRRSYNSPLHFGNGTRLTVT.